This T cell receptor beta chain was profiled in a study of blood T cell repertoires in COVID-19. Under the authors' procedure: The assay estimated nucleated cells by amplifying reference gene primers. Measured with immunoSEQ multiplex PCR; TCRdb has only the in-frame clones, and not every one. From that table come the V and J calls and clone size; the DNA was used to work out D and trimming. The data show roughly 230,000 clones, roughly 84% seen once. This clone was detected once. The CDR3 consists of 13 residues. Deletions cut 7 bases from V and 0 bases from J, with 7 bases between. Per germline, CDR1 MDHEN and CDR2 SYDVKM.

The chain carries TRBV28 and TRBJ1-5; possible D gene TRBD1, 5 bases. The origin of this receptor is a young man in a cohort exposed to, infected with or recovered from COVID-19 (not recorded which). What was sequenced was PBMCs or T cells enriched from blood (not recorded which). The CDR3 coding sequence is TGTGCCAGCACAGGGAATAGCAATCAGCCCCAGCATTTT. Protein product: CASTGNSNQPQHF.